Listed here are 17 T cell receptor beta chains from one sample, sequenced in a study of blood T cell repertoires in COVID-19. Sequencing used immunoSEQ multiplex PCR; TCRdb keeps in-frame clones, though not all of them. Found here are 130,000 to 150,000 clones, 80% of them singletons; the top ten hold 3.5%. Sequenced: peripheral blood. The receptors were gathered from a man aged 65 to 79 who had recovered from COVID-19.

This chain links TRBV4-3 with TRBJ2-7, with no clear D. Deletions cut 3 bases from V and 2 bases from J, with 14 bases between. This CDR3 contains 15 residues. The V gene's germline CDR1 is LGHNA and CDR2 YSLEER. CDR3 nucleotides: TGCGCCAGCAGCCACGCCCGTGAAGCCCCCTACGAGCAGTACTTC. This encodes CASSHAREAPYEQYF.

V is TRBV30 and J is TRBJ2-7; D unclear. The germline V gene has CDR1 GTSNPN and CDR2 SVGIG (reference sequence). The CDR3 totals 10 residues. V was cut by 8 bases and J by 2 bases, with 7 bases left in between. The CDR3, as DNA: TGTGCCACTCTAGCCTACGAGCAGTACTTC. It is translated as CATLAYEQYF.

The V gene is TRBV9, the J gene TRBJ2-3; tentatively, D is TRBD2 (6 bases). The germline V and J ends were trimmed by 4 bases and 0 bases, with 12 bases remaining between them. From germline, CDR1 is SGDLS and CDR2 YYNGEE. CDR3 length: 15 residues. The CDR3 sequence: CASSFGGTSTDTQYF. Written as DNA, the CDR3 is TGTGCCAGCAGCTTTGGGGGGACTAGCACAGATACGCAGTATTTT.

The J gene is TRBJ2-2, the V gene TRBV10-3; possible D gene TRBD1, 5 bases. The germline CDR1 and CDR2 sequences are ENHRY and SYGVKD. This CDR3 has 15 residues. Trimming removed 4 bases from V and 5 bases from J, with 14 bases in between. In DNA, the CDR3 is TGTGCCATCAGTGTATCTGACAGTCGGACCGGGGAGCTGTTTTTT. This sequence encodes CAISVSDSRTGELFF.

The DNA for the CDR3 is TGTGCCAGTAGTATACCGGGACAGGGGATAGGCAATCAGCCCCAGCATTTT. Protein product: CASSIPGQGIGNQPQHF. V usage is TRBV19 and J usage is TRBJ1-5, with 10 bases lining up with TRBD1. Trimming removed 2 bases from V and 2 bases from J; junction bases left unmatched: 6. CDR1 and CDR2 (germline): LNHDA, SQIVND (reference sequence). This CDR3 is built from 17 residues.

The chain carries TRBV30 and TRBJ2-7, with 10 bases aligning to TRBD2. This CDR3 is 13 amino acids long. The V gene's germline CDR1 is GTSNPN and CDR2 SVGIG (reference sequence). V gave up 3 bases and J gave up 7 bases; unmatched junction bases: 6. The DNA for the CDR3 is TGTGCCTGGAGCCCGGGACTAGCGCAAGAGCAGTACTTC. Its protein product is CAWSPGLAQEQYF.

V and J are TRBV4-1 and TRBJ2-7, with 11 positions matching TRBD2. The CDR3 spans 14 residues. V gave up 2 bases and J gave up 7 bases; unmatched junction bases: 4. Germline V lookup: CDR1 MGHRA, CDR2 YSYEKL. The CDR3 region is CASSQTSGSWEQYF. The CDR3 DNA follows: TGCGCCAGCAGCCAAACTAGCGGGAGTTGGGAGCAGTACTTC.

The chain couples TRBV24-1 to TRBJ2-7, with TRBD2 as a possible D gene (5 bases). Germline values: CDR1 KGHDR, CDR2 SFDVKD. Trimming removed 12 bases at V and 1 base at J, with 24 bases between. The CDR3 is 16 amino acids. CDR3 nucleotide sequence: TGTGCCGCTCGGACGAGGGCACGAGCGGTATCCTACGAGCAGTACTTC. Amino acids: CAARTRARAVSYEQYF.

This sequence joins TRBV18 and TRBJ1-5; tentative D call: TRBD1 (6 bases). V was shortened by 2 bases and J by 5 bases, with 16 bases between the two germline ends. The CDR3 runs 16 residues. In germline, CDR1 is KGHSH, CDR2 LQKENI. Here the CDR3 DNA reads TGTGCCAGCTCACCAGGGGGCCAGGGAAGAGATCAGCCCCAGCATTTT. Translation gives CASSPGGQGRDQPQHF.

The chain is built from TRBV5-1 and TRBJ2-3; D is perhaps TRBD2 (6 bases). Germline CDR1 reads SGHRS; CDR2 reads YFSETQ. Deletions cut 0 bases from V and 4 bases from J, with 15 bases between. There are 16 residues in the CDR3. CDR3 sequence (DNA): TGCGCCAGCAGCTTGGTCTACGGGAGTCGGGCAGATACGCAGTATTTT. It encodes CASSLVYGSRADTQYF.

This clone has a single count. The chain carries TRBV7-9 and TRBJ2-4, with D maybe TRBD1 (5 bases). Germline V CDR1 and CDR2: SEHNR, FQNEAQ (reference sequence). The CDR3 is 16 amino acids. V lost 5 bases to trimming and J lost 0 bases, with 14 bases between them. For the CDR3, the DNA is TGTGCCAGCAGCGTCGACAGATTCCTAGCCAAAAACATTCAGTACTTC. It is translated as CASSVDRFLAKNIQYF.

In DNA form, the CDR3 reads TGTGCCTGGAGCGCTACGAGGTTGAGGACCGGGGAGCTGTTTTTT. Protein product: CAWSATRLRTGELFF. The chain employs TRBV30 and TRBJ2-2; no clear D. The CDR3 extends over 15 amino acids. Trimming cost V 3 bases and J 5 bases, with 16 bases left between them. Germline values: CDR1 GTSNPN, CDR2 SVGIG (reference sequence).

This clone was picked up one time. The chain joins TRBV5-8 to TRBJ1-1; no definite D call. This CDR3 is 15 amino acids long. V lost 1 base, J lost 1 base, and 11 bases lay in between. Germline V lookup: CDR1 SGHTS, CDR2 YDEGEE. The DNA of the CDR3 is TGTGCCAGCAGCTTGTTCCGGTCTTCGAACACTGAAGCTTTCTTT. Protein sequence: CASSLFRSSNTEAFF.

The chain joins TRBV12-5 to TRBJ2-5; the D gene is possibly TRBD2 (5 bases). The germline V and J ends were trimmed by 0 bases and 5 bases, with 13 bases remaining between them. CDR1 is LGHNT, CDR2 FRNRAP, per germline. The CDR3 has 15 residues. For the CDR3, the DNA is TGTGCTAGTGGTTTGGTAACGGGGATGGAGGAGACCCAGTACTTC. Amino acid sequence: CASGLVTGMEETQYF.

V usage is TRBV7-8 and J usage is TRBJ2-7; 11 positions agree with TRBD2. CDR1 SGHVS and CDR2 FQNEAQ come from the germline V gene. Trimming at V came to 0 bases and at J to 3 bases, leaving 10 bases not matched to a gene. The CDR3 has 18 amino acids. The CDR3 here is CASSLAAPGLAEHYEQYF. Written as DNA, the CDR3 is TGTGCCAGCAGCTTAGCCGCCCCGGGACTAGCGGAACACTACGAGCAGTACTTC. Combining the CDR3 with reference TRBV7-8 and TRBJ2-7 gives the whole variable domain GAGVSQSPRYKVAKRGQDVALRCDPISGHVSLFWYQQALGQGPEFLTYFQNEAQLDKSGLPSDRFFAERPEGSVSTLKIQRTQQEDSAVYLCASSLAAPGLAEHYEQYFGPGTRLTVT.

The rearrangement links TRBV6-5 to TRBJ1-1; no clear D. Germline loops: CDR1 MNHEY, CDR2 SVGAGI. The ends were cut back, 9 bases at V and 8 bases at J, with 22 bases in the middle. The CDR3 consists of 14 residues. The CDR3 reads CASLFGPTNVEAFF. CDR3 coding DNA: TGTGCCAGTCTCTTTGGGCCCACAAATGTCGAAGCTTTCTTT.

This clone was detected a few times. This sequence joins TRBV19 and TRBJ1-6; D gene unclear. Trimming shortened V by 8 bases and J by 9 bases, and 14 bases separated the two germline ends. This CDR3 comprises 13 residues. Germline CDR1 LNHDA, CDR2 SQIVND (reference sequence). As DNA, the CDR3 is TGTGCCAGTGGGTCCACGGGGAGTTCACCCCTCCACTTT. Residues: CASGSTGSSPLHF.